This T cell receptor beta chain is from a study of shared clonotypes between healthy human individuals (dated by TCRdb to 2018 to 2021). Context from the whole study: Three men and a couple of women, aged 18 to 49 years, made up the cohort. Each donor's leukapheresis produced roughly between roughly 0.85 and 9.5 billion PBMCs. Per donor, three plates each were used for CD4 naive and CD4 memory, two for CD8 naive, and one for CD8 memory. Different laboratories and diverse techniques were used to prepare libraries and sequence TCR repertoires, to increase sequencing depth and limit assay-specific biases. Blood TCR repertoires of 5 or 6 healthy adults were deeply sequenced to estimate repertoire size and the extent of clonotype sharing between individuals.

With regard to this clone: Its antigen remains unidentified. Base qualities are missing; no much larger clone stands one base away.

Using the deep immunoSEQ assay, TCR CDR3 regions were amplified from genomic DNA by multiplex PCR. Extracted genomic DNA from each cell subset was distributed evenly across all wells of several immunoSEQ 96-well plates, and each plate was treated as a replicate. For sorted subsets, about 200 ng genomic DNA, equal to some 28,000 T cell genomes, was loaded into each replicate PCR. Purified libraries were quantified with a Qubit 3.0 fluorometer, sized on a Bioanalyzer 2100, and re-quantified with the KAPA Library Quantification kit. Every immunoSEQ 96-well plate was sequenced on a separate single-read 150-cycle Illumina NextSeq 550 flow cell. On the authors' methods: The immunoSEQ output contained only junctional sequences without quality scores, so filtering could not match that applied to full-length reads. Sequences were annotated with PyIR, a Python wrapper for IgBLAST v1.9, and V/J genes and CDR3 were assigned using IMGT germline references. Reads were removed for weak V/J assignments (E-value above 1e-6), missing CDR3, stop codons, out-of-frame junctions, or ambiguous translated residues. A V3J clonotype was defined by an identical inferred V gene, J gene, and CDR3 amino acid sequence. Percentage overlap between repertoires was calculated by dividing the number of shared unique clonotypes by the size of the smaller repertoire. Repertoire richness was assessed with RTK rarefaction, the Chao1 estimator, and Recon v2.1 estimates of unobserved clonotypes. OLGA was used to compute generation probabilities for all TCRbeta clonotypes that the gDNA method yielded from four donors. The clones in this table, taken by TCRdb from immuneACCESS, are in-frame only. Not every clone is retained; where verified, under half of the shortfall comes from an unresolved V gene, and the cause of the rest is unknown. V and J calls and clone size are as listed in that table; D and trimming were resolved from the DNA. This sample gives some 630,000 clones in total; roughly 78% of them show up just once. About 2% of the sample lies in the top ten.

Compared with germline, V lacks 6 bases and J lacks 4 bases; bases without a gene match: 6. The germline V gene supplies CDR1 MDHEN and CDR2 SYDVKM. The CDR3 goes from the cysteine to the phenylalanine over 16 residues. The only DNA kept is the CDR3, 48 bases in frame from the first base. The donors were healthy, HIV-negative adults with no recently reported acute infections or vaccinations. Only Caucasian adults living in Nashville, Tennessee, USA were represented among the donors. Magnetic negative selection was used to enrich CD4+ T cells, after which naive cells were positively selected on CD45RA and the negative fraction became the memory subset. Blood was obtained by leukapheresis, after which PBMCs were separated by Ficoll-Histopaque density gradient centrifugation and cryopreserved in liquid nitrogen vapor phase. Purity and quantity of every magnetically sorted T cell population were checked by analytical flow cytometry. Genomic DNA was isolated from every sorted fraction and measured by UV absorbance on a Nanodrop 2000c.

Results and caveats for the whole study, not just this receptor: Only blood was sampled, and tissue TCR repertoires likely differ from those in blood. The genetic and exposure-history diversity represented was limited by the small number of donors. Compared with non-shared clonotypes, clonotypes shared by all four sorted-subset donors had higher generation probabilities. Naive subsets generally had larger estimated clonotype richness than memory subsets did. Incomplete sequencing was indicated by rarefaction of sorted-subset datasets, despite the large sequencing depth. Based on pairwise subsampling, the degree of clonotype sharing among donors was expected to be affected by sequencing depth. Across several donors, roughly 5.1% of naive CD4, more than 3% of naive CD8, 2% to 2.5% of memory CD4, and 0.3% to 0.45% of memory CD8 clonotypes were shared.

The clonotype originates from a woman in her 30s in good health. Sequenced sample: memory CD4+ T cells sorted from blood. The label giving this sample's cell subset or site can be read as: CD45RA-negative fraction. The chain joins TRBV28 to TRBJ2-2; TRBD2 fits 12 bases in the junction. The DNA reads TGTGCCAGCAGGACTAGCGGGAGTCGTAGCACCGGGGAGCTGTTTTTT. Translated, it gives CASRTSGSRSTGELFF. Beyond the CDR3, the reference TRBV28 and TRBJ2-2 genes provide the residues; the full variable domain reads: DVKVTQSSRYLVKRTGEKVFLECVQDMDHENMFWYRQDPGLGLRLIYFSYDVKMKEKGDIPEGYSVSREKKERFSLILESASTNQTSMYLCASRTSGSRSTGELFFGEGSRLTVL.